This section outlines one T cell receptor beta chain sequence together with its context. Its antigen is unidentified. This sample stems from a study of T cells in Graves' hyperthyroidism and ophthalmopathy. Study-wide findings and caveats: Stable hyperthyroidism and ophthalmopathy were separated using 13 V-J signatures. Most thyroid clonotypes that were expanded above 0.001 also turned up in blood.

Diagnostic decisions used clinical symptoms, serum thyroxine and TRAb, thyroid ultrasound and orbital computed tomography. Researchers took RNA transcripts and amplified the TCR beta CDR3 regions from them. A set of HTBI primers served as the primers for a first-round RT-PCR of the TCR CDR3. TCRdb re-called the multiplex PCR reads through MiXCR, storing one row per CDR3 protein. This sample carries some 350,000 distinct CDR3 sequences, around 15% of them seen once, and the ten largest clones take roughly 20%. This CDR3 has 17 residues. The ends lost 0 bases at V and 4 bases at J; junction bases unmatched: 7. The germline gives CDR1 SQVTM, CDR2 ANQGSEA.

Material: blood. The sequence was obtained from a woman aged 60-70 years with Graves' ophthalmopathy. This chain links TRBV29-1 with TRBJ2-1; 12 bases line up with TRBD2. CDR3 sequence reads: CSVEDSTTSGSYNEQFF. CDR3 sequence (DNA): TGCAGCGTTGAAGATTCCACGACTAGCGGGAGTTACAATGAGCAGTTCTTC.